Reported below is one T cell receptor beta chain. The CDR3 runs to 15 residues. CDR1 MNHEY and CDR2 SMNVEV come from the germline V gene (reference sequence). With V trimmed by 2 bases and J by 4 bases, 5 bases remained unmatched. In the source study's methods: Reference gene primer amplification in the assay estimated nucleated cell counts. The data were produced by immunoSEQ multiplex PCR, yet TCRdb's version contains in-frame clones alone and is incomplete. That table gives V, J and clone size, and the DNA gave D and trimming. The top ten clones hold more than 2% of a sample with around 130,000 clones, about 83% of them seen once. This entry belongs to a study of blood T cell repertoires in COVID-19. Study-wide background: Sources were T cells, B-cell-depleted T cells, or PBMCs; the material itself was cDNA or gDNA.

This chain uses TRBV27 with TRBJ1-2; TRBD1 aligns across 9 bases. Specimen: peripheral blood. The receptor comes from a woman between 45 and 65 years old with acute or convalescent COVID-19. The CDR3 DNA sequence: TGTGCCAGCAGTTTACAGCTGGGACAGGGCTATGGCTACACCTTC. Translating it yields CASSLQLGQGYGYTF.